This paragraph covers one TCR beta chain sequence. What it binds is unknown. This sample was included in a study of cytomegalovirus exposure and HLA in healthy donors. At the level of the study: Among several hundred genotyped donors, around 80% fell in the Caucasian-associated ancestry cluster.

Germline V gives CDR1 SGHRS, CDR2 YFSETQ. The CDR3 has 14 amino acids. The junction had 6 bases not matched to a gene; V was cut back by 0 bases and J by 6 bases. Use of 60 Vbeta and 13 Jbeta primers characterized the PCR. Produced via immunoSEQ multiplex PCR; TCRdb's table is partial and in-frame only. Of around 69,000 clones detected, approximately 70% appear once; the ten largest clones hold about 8.9%. Study-level findings and limits: Solely CMV serostatus was available to characterize immune exposure. Testing in vitro showed a few CMV-associated chains specific for CMV antigens.

Sequencing was done on a sample of PBMCs. This clonotype originated in a woman aged 50 to 60 in good health and CMV-seropositive. The V and J genes are TRBV5-1 and TRBJ2-7; 7 nucleotides line up with TRBD2. The CDR3, as DNA: TGCGCCAGCAGCTTGGAGACTAGCAGTGGCGAGCAGTACTTC. Residues: CASSLETSSGEQYF.